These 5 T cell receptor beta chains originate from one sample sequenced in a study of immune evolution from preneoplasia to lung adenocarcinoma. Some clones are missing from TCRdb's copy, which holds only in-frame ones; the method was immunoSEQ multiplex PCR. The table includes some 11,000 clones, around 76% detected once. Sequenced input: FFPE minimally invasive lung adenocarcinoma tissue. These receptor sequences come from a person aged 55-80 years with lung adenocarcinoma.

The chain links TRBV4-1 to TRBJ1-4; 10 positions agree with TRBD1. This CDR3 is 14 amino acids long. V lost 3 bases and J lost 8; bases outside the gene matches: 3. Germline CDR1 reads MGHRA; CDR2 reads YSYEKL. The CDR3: CASSHGTGDEKLFF. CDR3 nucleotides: TGCGCCAGCAGCCACGGGACAGGGGACGAAAAACTGTTTTTT.

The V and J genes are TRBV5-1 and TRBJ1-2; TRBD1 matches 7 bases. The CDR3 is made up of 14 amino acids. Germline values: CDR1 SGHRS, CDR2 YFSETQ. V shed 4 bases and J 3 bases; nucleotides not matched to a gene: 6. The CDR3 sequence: CASSSGTGDYGYTF. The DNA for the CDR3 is TGCGCCAGCAGCAGCGGTACAGGGGACTATGGCTACACCTTC.

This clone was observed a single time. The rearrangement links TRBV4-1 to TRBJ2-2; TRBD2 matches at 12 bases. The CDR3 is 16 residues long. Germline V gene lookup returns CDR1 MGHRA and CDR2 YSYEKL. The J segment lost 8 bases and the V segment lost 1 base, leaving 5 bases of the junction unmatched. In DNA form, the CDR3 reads TGCGCCAGCAGCCAAGGTCTAGCGGGAGGGCGGGGGGAGCTGTTTTTT. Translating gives CASSQGLAGGRGELFF.

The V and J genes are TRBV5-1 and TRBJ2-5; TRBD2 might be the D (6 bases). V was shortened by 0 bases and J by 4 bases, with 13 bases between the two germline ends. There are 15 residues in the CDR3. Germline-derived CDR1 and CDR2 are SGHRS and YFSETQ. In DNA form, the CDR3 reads TGCGCCAGCAGCTTGGCCCCGGGGGTTGTAGAGACCCAGTACTTC. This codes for CASSLAPGVVETQYF.

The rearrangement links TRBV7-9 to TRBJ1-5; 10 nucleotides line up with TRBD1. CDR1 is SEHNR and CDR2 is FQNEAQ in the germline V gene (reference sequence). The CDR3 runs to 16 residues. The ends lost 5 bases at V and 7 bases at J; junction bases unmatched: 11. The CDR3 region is CASSRGDRGVRQPQHF. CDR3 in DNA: TGTGCCAGCAGCCGGGGGGACAGGGGTGTGCGGCAGCCCCAGCATTTT.